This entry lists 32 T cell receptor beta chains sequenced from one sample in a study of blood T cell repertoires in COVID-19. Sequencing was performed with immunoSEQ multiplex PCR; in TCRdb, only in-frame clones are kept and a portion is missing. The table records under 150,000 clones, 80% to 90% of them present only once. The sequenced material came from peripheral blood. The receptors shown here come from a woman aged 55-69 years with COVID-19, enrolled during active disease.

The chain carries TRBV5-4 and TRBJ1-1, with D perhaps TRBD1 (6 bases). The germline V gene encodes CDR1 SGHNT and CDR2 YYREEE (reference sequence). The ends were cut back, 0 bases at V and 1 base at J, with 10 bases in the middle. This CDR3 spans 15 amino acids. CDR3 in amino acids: CASSLATQGNTEAFF. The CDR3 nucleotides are TGTGCCAGCAGCTTGGCCACACAGGGGAACACTGAAGCTTTCTTT.

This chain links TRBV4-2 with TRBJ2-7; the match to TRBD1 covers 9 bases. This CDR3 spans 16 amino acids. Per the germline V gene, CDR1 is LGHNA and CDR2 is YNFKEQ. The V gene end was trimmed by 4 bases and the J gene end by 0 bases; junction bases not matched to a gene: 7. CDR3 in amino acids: CASSRTGAESSYEQYF. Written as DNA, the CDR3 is TGTGCCAGCAGCCGGACAGGGGCCGAGAGCTCCTACGAGCAGTACTTC.

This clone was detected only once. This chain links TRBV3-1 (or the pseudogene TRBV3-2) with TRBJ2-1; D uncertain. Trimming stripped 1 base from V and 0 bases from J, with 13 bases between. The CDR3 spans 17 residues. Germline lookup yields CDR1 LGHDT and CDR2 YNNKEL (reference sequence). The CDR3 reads CASSQGRRVTSYNEQFF. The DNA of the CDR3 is TGTGCCAGCAGCCAAGGAAGGAGAGTTACCTCCTACAATGAGCAGTTCTTC.

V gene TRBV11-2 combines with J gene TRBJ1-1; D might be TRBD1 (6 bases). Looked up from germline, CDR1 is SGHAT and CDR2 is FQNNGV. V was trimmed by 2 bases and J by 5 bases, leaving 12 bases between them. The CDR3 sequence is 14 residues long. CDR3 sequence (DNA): TGTGCCAGCAGCTTATTGCCAGGGGAGACTGAAGCTTTCTTT. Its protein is CASSLLPGETEAFF.

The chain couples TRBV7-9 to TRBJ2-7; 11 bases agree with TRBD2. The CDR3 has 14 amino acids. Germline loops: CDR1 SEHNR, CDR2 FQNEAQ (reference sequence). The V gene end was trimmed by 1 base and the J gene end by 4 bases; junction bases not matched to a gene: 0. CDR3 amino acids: CASSLGLAGYEQYF. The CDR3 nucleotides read TGTGCCAGCAGCTTAGGACTAGCGGGGTACGAGCAGTACTTC.

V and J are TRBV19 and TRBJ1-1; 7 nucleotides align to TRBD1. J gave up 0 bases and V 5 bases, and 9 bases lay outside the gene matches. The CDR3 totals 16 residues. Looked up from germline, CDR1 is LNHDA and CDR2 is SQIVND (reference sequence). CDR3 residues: CASSAHPGTVNTEAFF. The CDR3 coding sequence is TGTGCCAGTAGTGCCCACCCCGGGACAGTGAACACTGAAGCTTTCTTT.

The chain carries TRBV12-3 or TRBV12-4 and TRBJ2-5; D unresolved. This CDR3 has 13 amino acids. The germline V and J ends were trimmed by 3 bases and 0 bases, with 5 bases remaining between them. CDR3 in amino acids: CASSFPDQETQYF. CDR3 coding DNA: TGTGCCAGCAGTTTTCCGGACCAAGAGACCCAGTACTTC.

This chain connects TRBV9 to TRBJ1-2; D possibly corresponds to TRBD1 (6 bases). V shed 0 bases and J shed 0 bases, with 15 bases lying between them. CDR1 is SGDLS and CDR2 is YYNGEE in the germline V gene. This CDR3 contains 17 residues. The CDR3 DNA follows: TGTGCCAGCAGCGTAGTGGGGGCAGAAGGCTCTAACTATGGCTACACCTTC. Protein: CASSVVGAEGSNYGYTF.

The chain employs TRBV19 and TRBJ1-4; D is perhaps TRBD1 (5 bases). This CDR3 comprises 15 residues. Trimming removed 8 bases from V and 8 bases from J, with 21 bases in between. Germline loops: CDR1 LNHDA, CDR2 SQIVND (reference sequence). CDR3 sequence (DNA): TGTGCCAGTGGGGCTCAGGGATTGGTAGAAGAAAAACTGTTTTTT. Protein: CASGAQGLVEEKLFF.

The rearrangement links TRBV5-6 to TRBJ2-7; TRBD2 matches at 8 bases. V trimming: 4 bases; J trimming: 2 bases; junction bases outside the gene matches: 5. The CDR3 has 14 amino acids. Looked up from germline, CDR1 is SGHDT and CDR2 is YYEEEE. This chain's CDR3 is CASSPGGVPYEQYF. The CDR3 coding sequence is TGTGCCAGCAGCCCGGGGGGGGTGCCCTACGAGCAGTACTTC.

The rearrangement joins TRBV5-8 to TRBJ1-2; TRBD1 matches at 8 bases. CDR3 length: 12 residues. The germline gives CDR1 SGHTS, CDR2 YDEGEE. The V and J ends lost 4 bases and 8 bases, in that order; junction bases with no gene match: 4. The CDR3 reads CASSGQGWGYTF. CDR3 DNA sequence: TGTGCCAGCAGCGGACAGGGATGGGGCTACACCTTC.

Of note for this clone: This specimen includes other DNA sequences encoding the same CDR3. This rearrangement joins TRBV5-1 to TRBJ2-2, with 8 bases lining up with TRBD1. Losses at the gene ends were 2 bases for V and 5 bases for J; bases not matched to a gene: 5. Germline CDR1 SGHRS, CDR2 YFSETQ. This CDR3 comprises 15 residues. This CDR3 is CASSFQGATTGELFF. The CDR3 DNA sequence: TGCGCCAGCAGCTTCCAGGGGGCTACGACCGGGGAGCTGTTTTTT.

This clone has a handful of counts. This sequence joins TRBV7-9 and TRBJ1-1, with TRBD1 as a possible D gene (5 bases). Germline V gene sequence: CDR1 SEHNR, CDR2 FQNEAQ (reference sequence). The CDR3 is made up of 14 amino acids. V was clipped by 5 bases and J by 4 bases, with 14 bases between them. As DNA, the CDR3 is TGTGCCAGCAGCCCACCTTGGGGGGGCACTGAAGCTTTCTTT. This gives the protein CASSPPWGGTEAFF. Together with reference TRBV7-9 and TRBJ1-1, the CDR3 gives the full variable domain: DTGVSQNPRHKITKRGQNVTFRCDPISEHNRLYWYRQTLGQGPEFLTYFQNEAQLEKSRLLSDRFSAERPKGSFSTLEIQRTEQGDSAMYLCASSPPWGGTEAFFGQGTRLTVV.

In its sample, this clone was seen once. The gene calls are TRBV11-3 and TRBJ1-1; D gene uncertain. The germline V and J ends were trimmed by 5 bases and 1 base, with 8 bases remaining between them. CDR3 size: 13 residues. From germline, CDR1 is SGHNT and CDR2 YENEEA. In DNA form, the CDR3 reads TGTGCCAGCAGCCGACAAGAGAACACTGAAGCTTTCTTT. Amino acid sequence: CASSRQENTEAFF.

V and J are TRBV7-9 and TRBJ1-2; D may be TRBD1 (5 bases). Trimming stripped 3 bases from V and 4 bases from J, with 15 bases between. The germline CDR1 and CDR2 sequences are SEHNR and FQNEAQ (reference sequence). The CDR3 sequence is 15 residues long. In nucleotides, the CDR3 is TGTGCCAGCAGCTTTCCCCAGGGAGGTGGCTATGGCTACACCTTC. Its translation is CASSFPQGGGYGYTF. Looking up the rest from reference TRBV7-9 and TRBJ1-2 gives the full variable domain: DTGVSQNPRHKITKRGQNVTFRCDPISEHNRLYWYRQTLGQGPEFLTYFQNEAQLEKSRLLSDRFSAERPKGSFSTLEIQRTEQGDSAMYLCASSFPQGGGYGYTFGSGTRLTVV.

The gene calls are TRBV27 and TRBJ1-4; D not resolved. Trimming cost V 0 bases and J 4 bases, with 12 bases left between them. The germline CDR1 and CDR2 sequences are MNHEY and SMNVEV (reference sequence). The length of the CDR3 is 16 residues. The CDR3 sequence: CASSLSGRGGNEKLFF. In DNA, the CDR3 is TGTGCCAGCAGTTTATCCGGGAGAGGTGGTAATGAAAAACTGTTTTTT.

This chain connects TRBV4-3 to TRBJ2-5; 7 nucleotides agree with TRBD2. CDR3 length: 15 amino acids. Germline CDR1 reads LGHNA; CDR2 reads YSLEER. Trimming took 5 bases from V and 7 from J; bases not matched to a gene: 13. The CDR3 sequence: CASSLSGAPSGTQYF. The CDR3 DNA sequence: TGCGCCAGCAGCTTGAGCGGGGCCCCCTCGGGGACCCAGTACTTC.

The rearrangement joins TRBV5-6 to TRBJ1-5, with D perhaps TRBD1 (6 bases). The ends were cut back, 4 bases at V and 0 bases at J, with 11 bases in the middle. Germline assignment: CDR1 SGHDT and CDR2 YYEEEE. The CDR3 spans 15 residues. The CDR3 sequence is CASSVTGLSNQPQHF. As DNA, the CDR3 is TGTGCCAGCAGCGTTACAGGGCTTAGCAATCAGCCCCAGCATTTT.

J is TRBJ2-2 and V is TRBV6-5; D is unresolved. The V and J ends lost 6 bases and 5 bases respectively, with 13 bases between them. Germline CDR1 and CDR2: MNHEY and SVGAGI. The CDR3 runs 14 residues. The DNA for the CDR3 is TGTGCCAGCAGCCCACCACTGAGGACCGGGGAGCTGTTTTTT. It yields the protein CASSPPLRTGELFF.

The CDR3 spells CASSPTTGVYGYTF. DNA for the CDR3: TGTGCCAGTAGCCCCACCACAGGGGTCTATGGCTACACCTTC. The chain uses TRBV19 and TRBJ1-2, with 7 bases lining up with TRBD1. The CDR3 runs to 14 residues. Unmatched junction bases numbered 8, after V lost 6 bases and J lost 4 bases. CDR1 LNHDA and CDR2 SQIVND come from the germline V gene (reference sequence). Using reference TRBV19 and TRBJ1-2 for the parts outside the CDR3, the full variable domain is DGGITQSPKYLFRKEGQNVTLSCEQNLNHDAMYWYRQDPGQGLRLIYYSQIVNDFQKGDIAEGYSVSREKKESFPLTVTSAQKNPTAFYLCASSPTTGVYGYTFGSGTRLTVV.

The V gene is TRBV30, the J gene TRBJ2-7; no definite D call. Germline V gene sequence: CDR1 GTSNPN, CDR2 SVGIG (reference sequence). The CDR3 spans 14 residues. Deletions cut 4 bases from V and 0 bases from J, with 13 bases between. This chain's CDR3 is CAWTLTENSYEQYF. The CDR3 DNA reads TGTGCCTGGACCTTAACGGAGAACTCCTACGAGCAGTACTTC.

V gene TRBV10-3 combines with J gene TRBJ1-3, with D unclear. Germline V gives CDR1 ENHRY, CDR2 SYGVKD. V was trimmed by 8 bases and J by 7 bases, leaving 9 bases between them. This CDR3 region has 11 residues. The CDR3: CAIFRGNTIYF. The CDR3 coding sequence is TGTGCCATCTTCCGGGGTAACACCATATATTTT.

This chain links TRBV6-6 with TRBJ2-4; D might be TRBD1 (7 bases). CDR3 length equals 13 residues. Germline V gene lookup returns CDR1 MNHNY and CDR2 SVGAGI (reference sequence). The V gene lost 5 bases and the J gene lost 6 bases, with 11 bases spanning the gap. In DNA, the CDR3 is TGTGCCAGCAGTGGGCAGGGGGGAAACATTCAGTACTTC. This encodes CASSGQGGNIQYF.

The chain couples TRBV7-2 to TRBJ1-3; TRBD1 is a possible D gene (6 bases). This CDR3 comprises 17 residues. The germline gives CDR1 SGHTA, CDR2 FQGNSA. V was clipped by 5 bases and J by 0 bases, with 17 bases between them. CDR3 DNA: TGTGCCAGCAGCCTTCAAACCGGGACAACCTCTGGAAACACCATATATTTT. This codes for CASSLQTGTTSGNTIYF.

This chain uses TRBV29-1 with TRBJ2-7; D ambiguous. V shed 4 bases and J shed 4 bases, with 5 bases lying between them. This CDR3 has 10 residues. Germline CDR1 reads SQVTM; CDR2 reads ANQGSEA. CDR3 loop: CSVGQYEQYF. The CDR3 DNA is TGCAGCGTTGGGCAATACGAGCAGTACTTC.

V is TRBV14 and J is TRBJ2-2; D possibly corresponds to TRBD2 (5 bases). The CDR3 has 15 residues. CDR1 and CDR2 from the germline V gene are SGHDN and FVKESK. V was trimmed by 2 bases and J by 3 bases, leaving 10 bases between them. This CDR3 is CASSQWRRDTGELFF. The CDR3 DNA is TGTGCCAGCAGCCAATGGCGGCGGGACACCGGGGAGCTGTTTTTT.

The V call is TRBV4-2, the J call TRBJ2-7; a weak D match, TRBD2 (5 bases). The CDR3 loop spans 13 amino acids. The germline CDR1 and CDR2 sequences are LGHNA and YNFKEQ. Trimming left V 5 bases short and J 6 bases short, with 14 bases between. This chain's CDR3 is CASSFSRGIEQYF. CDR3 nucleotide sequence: TGTGCCAGCAGCTTCTCCCGAGGGATCGAGCAGTACTTC.

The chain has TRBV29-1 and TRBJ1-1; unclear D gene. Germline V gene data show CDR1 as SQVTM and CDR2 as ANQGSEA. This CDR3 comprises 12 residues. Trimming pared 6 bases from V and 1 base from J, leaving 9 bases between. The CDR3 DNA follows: TGCAGCGTAGCGCGGTCGAACACTGAAGCTTTCTTT. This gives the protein CSVARSNTEAFF.

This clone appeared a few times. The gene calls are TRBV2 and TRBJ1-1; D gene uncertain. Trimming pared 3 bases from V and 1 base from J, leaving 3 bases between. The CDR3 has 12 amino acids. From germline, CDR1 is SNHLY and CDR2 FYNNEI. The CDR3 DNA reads TGTGCCAGCAGTGATCGGAACACTGAAGCTTTCTTT. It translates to CASSDRNTEAFF.

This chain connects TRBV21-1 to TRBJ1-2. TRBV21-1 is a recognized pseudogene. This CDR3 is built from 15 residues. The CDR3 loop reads CASSPGGTNNYGYTF. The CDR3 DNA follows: TGTGCCAGCAGCCCGGGAGGGACAAACAACTATGGCTACACCTTC.

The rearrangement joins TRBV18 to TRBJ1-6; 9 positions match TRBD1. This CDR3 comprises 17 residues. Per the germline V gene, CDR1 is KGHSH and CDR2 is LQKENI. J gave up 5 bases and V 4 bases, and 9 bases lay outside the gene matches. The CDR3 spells CASSLYTGGRDNSPLHF. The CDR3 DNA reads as TGTGCCAGCTCACTATACACAGGGGGCCGGGATAATTCACCCCTCCACTTT.

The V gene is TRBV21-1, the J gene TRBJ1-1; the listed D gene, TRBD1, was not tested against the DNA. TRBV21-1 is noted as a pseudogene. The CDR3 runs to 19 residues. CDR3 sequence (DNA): TGTGCCAGCAGCAATATGGGGACACAGGGTCCTCATCAGAACACTGAAGCTTTCTTT. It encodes CASSNMGTQGPHQNTEAFF.